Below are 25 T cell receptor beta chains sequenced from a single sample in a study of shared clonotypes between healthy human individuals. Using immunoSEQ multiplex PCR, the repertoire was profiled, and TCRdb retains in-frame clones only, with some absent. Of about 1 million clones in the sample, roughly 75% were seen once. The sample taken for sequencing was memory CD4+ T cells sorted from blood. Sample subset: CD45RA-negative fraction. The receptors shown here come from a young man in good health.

CDR3 residues: CASSARDTKGYEQYF. CDR3 coding DNA: TGTGCCAGTAGTGCCCGGGACACCAAGGGCTACGAGCAGTACTTC. V gene TRBV19 combines with J gene TRBJ2-7; the D gene is possibly TRBD1 (6 bases). V was trimmed by 5 bases and J by 3 bases, leaving 17 bases between them. This CDR3 comprises 15 residues. Germline CDR1 and CDR2: LNHDA and SQIVND (reference sequence).

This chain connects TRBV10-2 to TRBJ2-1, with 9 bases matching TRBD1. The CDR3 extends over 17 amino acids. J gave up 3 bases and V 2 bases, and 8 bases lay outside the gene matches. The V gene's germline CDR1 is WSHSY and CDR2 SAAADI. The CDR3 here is CASSEDRDRVSYNEQFF. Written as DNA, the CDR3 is TGCGCCAGCAGTGAGGACCGGGACAGGGTCAGCTACAATGAGCAGTTCTTC.

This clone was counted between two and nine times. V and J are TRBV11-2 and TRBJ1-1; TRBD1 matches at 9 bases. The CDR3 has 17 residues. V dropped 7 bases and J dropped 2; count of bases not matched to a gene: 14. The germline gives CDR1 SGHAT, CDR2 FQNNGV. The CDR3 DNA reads TGTGCCAGCACCTTCAGACCCGGGACAGGGCCAAACACTGAAGCTTTCTTT. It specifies CASTFRPGTGPNTEAFF.

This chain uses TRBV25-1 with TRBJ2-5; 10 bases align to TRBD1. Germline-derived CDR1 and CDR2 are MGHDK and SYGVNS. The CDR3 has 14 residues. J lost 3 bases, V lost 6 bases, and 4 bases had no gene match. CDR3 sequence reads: CASRPTGGKETQYF. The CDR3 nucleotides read TGTGCCAGCAGGCCGACAGGGGGCAAAGAGACCCAGTACTTC.

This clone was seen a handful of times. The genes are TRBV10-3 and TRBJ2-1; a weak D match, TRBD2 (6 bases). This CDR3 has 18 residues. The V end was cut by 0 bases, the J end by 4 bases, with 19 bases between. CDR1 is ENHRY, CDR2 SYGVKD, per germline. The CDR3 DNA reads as TGTGCCATCAGTGAGTCAGGTTTCTTGCGGGGAGAATACAATGAGCAGTTCTTC. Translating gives CAISESGFLRGEYNEQFF.

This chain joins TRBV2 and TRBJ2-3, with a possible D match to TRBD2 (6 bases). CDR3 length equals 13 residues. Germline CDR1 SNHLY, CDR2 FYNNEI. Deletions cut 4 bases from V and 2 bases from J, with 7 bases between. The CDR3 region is CASSGEVTDTQYF. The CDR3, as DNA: TGTGCCAGCAGTGGGGAGGTCACAGATACGCAGTATTTT.

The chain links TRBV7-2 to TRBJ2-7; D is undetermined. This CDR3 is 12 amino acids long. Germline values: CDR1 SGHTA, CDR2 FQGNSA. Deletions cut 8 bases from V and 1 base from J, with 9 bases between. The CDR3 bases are TGTGCCAGCCGGGCCGCATCCTACGAGCAGTACTTC. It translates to CASRAASYEQYF.

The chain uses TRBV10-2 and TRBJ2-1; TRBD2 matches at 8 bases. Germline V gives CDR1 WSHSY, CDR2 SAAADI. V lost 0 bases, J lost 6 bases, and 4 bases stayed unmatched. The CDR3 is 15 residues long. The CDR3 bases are TGCGCCAGCAGTGAGTCGTCGGGAGGGGTCAATGAGCAGTTCTTC. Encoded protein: CASSESSGGVNEQFF.

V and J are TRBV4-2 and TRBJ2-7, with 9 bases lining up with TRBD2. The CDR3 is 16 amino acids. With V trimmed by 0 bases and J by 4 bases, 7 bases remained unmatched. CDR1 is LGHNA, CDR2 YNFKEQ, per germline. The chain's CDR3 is CASSQDLGGGAYEQYF. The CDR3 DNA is TGTGCCAGCAGCCAAGATTTGGGCGGGGGGGCTTACGAGCAGTACTTC.

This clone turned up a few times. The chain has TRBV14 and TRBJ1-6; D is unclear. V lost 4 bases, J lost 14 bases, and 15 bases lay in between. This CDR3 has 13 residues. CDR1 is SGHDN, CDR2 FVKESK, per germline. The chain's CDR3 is CASSPNNGGSLHF. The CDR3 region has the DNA TGTGCCAGCAGCCCAAACAACGGAGGGTCCCTCCACTTT.

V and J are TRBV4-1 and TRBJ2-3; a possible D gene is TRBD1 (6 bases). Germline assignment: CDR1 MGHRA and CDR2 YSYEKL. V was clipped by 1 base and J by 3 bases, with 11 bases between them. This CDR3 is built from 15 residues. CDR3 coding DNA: TGCGCCAGCAGCCAAGGTGACAGGATGACAGATACGCAGTATTTT. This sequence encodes CASSQGDRMTDTQYF.

The CDR3 here is CASSPPATNSEQFF. The DNA for the CDR3 is TGTGCCAGCTCACCACCGGCTACCAACAGTGAGCAGTTCTTC. V and J are TRBV18 and TRBJ2-1; D is uncertain. This CDR3 is built from 14 residues. Germline V gene lookup returns CDR1 KGHSH and CDR2 LQKENI. The germline V and J ends were trimmed by 0 bases and 9 bases, with 12 bases remaining between them.

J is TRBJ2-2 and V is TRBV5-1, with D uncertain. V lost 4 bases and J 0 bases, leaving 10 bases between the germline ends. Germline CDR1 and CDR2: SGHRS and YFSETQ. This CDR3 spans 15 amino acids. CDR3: CASSPGITNTGELFF. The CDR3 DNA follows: TGCGCCAGCAGCCCAGGTATTACGAACACCGGGGAGCTGTTTTTT.

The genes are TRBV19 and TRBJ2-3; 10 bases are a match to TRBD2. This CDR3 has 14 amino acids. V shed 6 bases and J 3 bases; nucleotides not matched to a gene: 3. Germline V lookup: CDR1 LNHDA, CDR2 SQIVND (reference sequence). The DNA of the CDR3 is TGTGCCAGTAGGAGTAGCGGGAGGACAGATACGCAGTATTTT. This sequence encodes CASRSSGRTDTQYF.

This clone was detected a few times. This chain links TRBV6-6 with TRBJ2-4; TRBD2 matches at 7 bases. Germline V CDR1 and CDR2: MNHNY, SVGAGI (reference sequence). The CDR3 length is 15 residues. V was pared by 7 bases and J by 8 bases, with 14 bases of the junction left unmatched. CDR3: CASTFSPGGGDIQYF. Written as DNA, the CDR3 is TGTGCCAGCACCTTCAGCCCAGGTGGGGGGGACATTCAGTACTTC.

CDR3 in amino acids: CASSTTGTQREQYF. CDR3 DNA sequence: TGTGCCAGCAGCACGACAGGAACCCAGCGGGAGCAGTACTTC. This chain links TRBV6-5 with TRBJ2-7, with D possibly TRBD1 on 6 matching bases. The germline V gene has CDR1 MNHEY and CDR2 SVGAGI. With 6 bases removed from V and 7 bases from J, the gap between germline ends came to 19 bases. CDR3 length: 14 amino acids.

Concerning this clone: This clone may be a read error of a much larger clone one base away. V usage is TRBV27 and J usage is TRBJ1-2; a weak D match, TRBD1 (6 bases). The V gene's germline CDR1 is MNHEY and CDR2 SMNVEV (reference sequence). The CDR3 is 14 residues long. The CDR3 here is CASSDRTRLGGCTF. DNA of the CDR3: TGTGCCAGCAGTGACAGGACACGGCTGGGAGGCTGCACCTTC.

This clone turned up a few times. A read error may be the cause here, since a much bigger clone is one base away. CDR3 nucleotides: TGTGCCAGCAGTGACAGGGAGAATTCACCCCTCCACTTT. It encodes CASSDRENSPLHF. The rearrangement joins TRBV2 to TRBJ1-6; tentatively, D is TRBD1 (5 bases). The germline V gene has CDR1 SNHLY and CDR2 FYNNEI. The CDR3 has 13 residues. The V gene lost 3 bases and the J gene lost 7 bases, with 7 bases spanning the gap.

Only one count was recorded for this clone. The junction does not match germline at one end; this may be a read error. The CDR3: CASSLSVNTGELFF. DNA for the CDR3: TGTGCTAGCAGCTTATCCGTGAACACCGGGGAGCTGTTTTTT. The rearrangement uses TRBV7-7 and TRBJ2-2; D is uncertain. Per the germline V gene, CDR1 is SSHAT and CDR2 is FNYEAQ (reference sequence). This CDR3 comprises 14 residues. Filled out from reference TRBV7-7 and TRBJ2-2, the complete variable domain reads GAGVSQSPRYKVTKRGQDVTLRCDPISSHATLYWYQQALGQGPEFLTYFNYEAQPDKSGLPSDRFSAERPEGSISTLTIQRTEQRDSAMYRCASSLSVNTGELFFGEGSRLTVL.

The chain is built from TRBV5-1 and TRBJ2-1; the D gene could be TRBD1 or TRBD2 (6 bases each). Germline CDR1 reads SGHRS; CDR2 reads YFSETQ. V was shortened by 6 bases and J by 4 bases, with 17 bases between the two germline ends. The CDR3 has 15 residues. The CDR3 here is CASTTVGGGYNEQFF. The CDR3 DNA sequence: TGCGCCAGCACTACGGTGGGGGGCGGGTACAATGAGCAGTTCTTC.

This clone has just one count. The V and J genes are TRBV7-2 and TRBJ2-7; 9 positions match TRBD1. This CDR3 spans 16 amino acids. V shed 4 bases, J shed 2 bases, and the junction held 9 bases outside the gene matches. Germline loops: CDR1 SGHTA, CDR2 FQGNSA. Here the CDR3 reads CASSSTSRTGAYEQYF. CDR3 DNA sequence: TGTGCCAGCAGCTCCACCTCCAGGACAGGGGCCTACGAGCAGTACTTC. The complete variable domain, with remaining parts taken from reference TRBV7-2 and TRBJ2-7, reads GAGVSQSPSNKVTEKGKDVELRCDPISGHTALYWYRQSLGQGLEFLIYFQGNSAPDKSGLPSDRFSAERTGGSVSTLTIQRTQQEDSAVYLCASSSTSRTGAYEQYFGPGTRLTVT.

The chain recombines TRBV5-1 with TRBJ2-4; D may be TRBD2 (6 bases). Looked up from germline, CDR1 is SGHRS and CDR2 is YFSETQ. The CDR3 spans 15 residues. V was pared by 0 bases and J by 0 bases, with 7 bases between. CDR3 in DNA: TGCGCCAGCAGCTTGGGGGAGGTAGCCAAAAACATTCAGTACTTC. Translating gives CASSLGEVAKNIQYF.

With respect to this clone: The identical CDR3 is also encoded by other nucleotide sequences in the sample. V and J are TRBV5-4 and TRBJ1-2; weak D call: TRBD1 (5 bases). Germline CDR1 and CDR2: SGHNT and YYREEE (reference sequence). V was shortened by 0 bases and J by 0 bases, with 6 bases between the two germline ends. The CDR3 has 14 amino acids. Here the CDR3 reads CASSLAGPNYGYTF. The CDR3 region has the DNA TGTGCCAGCAGCTTGGCAGGGCCTAACTATGGCTACACCTTC. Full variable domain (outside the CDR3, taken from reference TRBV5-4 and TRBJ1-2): ETGVTQSPTHLIKTRGQQVTLRCSSQSGHNTVSWYQQALGQGPQFIFQYYREEENGRGNFPPRFSGLQFPNYSSELNVNALELDDSALYLCASSLAGPNYGYTFGSGTRLTVV.

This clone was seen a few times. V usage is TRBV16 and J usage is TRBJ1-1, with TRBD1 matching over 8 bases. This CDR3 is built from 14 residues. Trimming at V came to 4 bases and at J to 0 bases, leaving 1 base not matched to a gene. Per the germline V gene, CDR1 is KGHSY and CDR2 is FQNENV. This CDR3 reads CASSRQGMNTEAFF. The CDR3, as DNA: TGTGCCAGCAGCCGACAGGGGATGAACACTGAAGCTTTCTTT.

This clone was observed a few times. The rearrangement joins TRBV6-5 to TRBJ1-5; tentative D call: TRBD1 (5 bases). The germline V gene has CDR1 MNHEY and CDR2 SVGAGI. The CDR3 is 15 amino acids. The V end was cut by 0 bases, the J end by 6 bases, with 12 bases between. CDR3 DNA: TGTGCCAGCAGTTACTCAGGGCAGGGAGGTCAGCCCCAGCATTTT. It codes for CASSYSGQGGQPQHF.